This T cell receptor (beta chain) came from a study of T cell responses to AZD1222 COVID-19 vaccine. Study summary: Pooled together were second doses at about 4 or about 12 weeks. Study results and caveats: There were vaccine-associated CD4 TCRs across spike, dominant at 160-218 and 743-854. Reports indicate that nearly half of spike-specific TCRs are directed at unmutated variant regions.

V lost 1 base, J lost 6 bases, and 6 bases lay in between. Germline CDR1 and CDR2: SEHNR and FQNEAQ (reference sequence). The CDR3 contains 12 residues. As to this clone: The antigen is undetermined.

Profiled with immunoSEQ multiplex PCR; TCRdb holds only in-frame clones, not every one. The repertoire consists of roughly 100,000 clones, with approximately 91% occurring once and the leading ten covering roughly a sixth. The source was peripheral blood, collected on day 0 of AZD1222 vaccination. The TCR sequence derives from an adult in good health. This rearrangement joins TRBV7-9 to TRBJ1-1; D is unclear. The CDR3 bases are TGTGCCAGCAGCTTAGTAAGTCCTGAAGCTTTCTTT. Translating it yields CASSLVSPEAFF.